This passage covers 8 T cell receptor beta chains from one sample sequenced in a study of cytomegalovirus exposure and HLA in healthy donors. Primers: 60 Vbeta forward and 13 Jbeta reverse. TCRdb's copy holds only in-frame clones and misses some; the assay was immunoSEQ multiplex PCR. The profile shows around 90,000 clones, 86% of them singletons. The specimen was PBMCs. These receptors were taken from a man under 40 in good health and CMV-seropositive.

The CDR3, as DNA: TGTGCCACCAGCAGAGGTGCGGGAGAAGGTTTCAATGAGCAGTTCTTC. It is translated as CATSRGAGEGFNEQFF. The chain employs TRBV15 and TRBJ2-1; 7 bases fit TRBD2. Trimming removed 1 base from V and 6 bases from J; junction bases left unmatched: 9. This CDR3 spans 16 amino acids. The germline CDR1 and CDR2 sequences are LNHNV and YYDKDF (reference sequence).

This clone was seen just once. This sequence joins TRBV10-2 and TRBJ2-7, with a possible D match to TRBD2 (6 bases). Germline CDR1 is WSHSY and CDR2 is SAAADI. This CDR3 spans 13 amino acids. Trimming pared 6 bases from V and 7 bases from J, leaving 16 bases between. The CDR3 coding sequence is TGCGCCAGCAGCGCCGGGGGACTTAATGAGCAGTACTTC. Translation: CASSAGGLNEQYF.

The DNA for the CDR3 is TGTGCCAGCACTACTACTAAGCGGGGTGATACGCAGTATTTT. It encodes CASTTTKRGDTQYF. The genes are TRBV21-1 and TRBJ2-3; the DNA was not compared with TRBD2, the D call given in the table. TRBV21-1 is a recognized pseudogene. The CDR3 spans 14 residues.

Here the CDR3 DNA reads TGTGCCAGCAGTTTACATCGGTCGGGGAACACTGAAGCTTTCTTT. Translating gives CASSLHRSGNTEAFF. The V call is TRBV28, the J call TRBJ1-1, with D unclear. V was shortened by 2 bases and J by 1 base, with 11 bases between the two germline ends. The CDR3 is 15 residues long. Per germline, CDR1 MDHEN and CDR2 SYDVKM.

V and J are TRBV28 and TRBJ1-5; 7 nucleotides align to TRBD1. V lost 5 bases to trimming and J lost 0 bases; unmatched junction nucleotides: 19. The CDR3 has 20 amino acids. From germline, CDR1 is MDHEN and CDR2 SYDVKM. The CDR3 spells CASSPSGQRTTYHSNQPQHF. CDR3 DNA: TGTGCCAGCAGTCCATCGGGACAGAGAACTACCTACCATAGCAATCAGCCCCAGCATTTT.

The chain carries TRBV15 and TRBJ1-2, with 8 bases aligning to TRBD1. This CDR3 has 16 amino acids. V shed 7 bases and J 8 bases; nucleotides not matched to a gene: 18. Germline loops: CDR1 LNHNV, CDR2 YYDKDF (reference sequence). Written as DNA, the CDR3 is TGTGCCACCAACAACATAAAGGACAGGGTGGCTAACGGCTACACCTTC. Translation: CATNNIKDRVANGYTF.

V gene TRBV28 combines with J gene TRBJ1-5, with unresolved D. Trimming left V 6 bases short and J 0 bases short, with 9 bases between. This CDR3 comprises 14 residues. Germline assignment: CDR1 MDHEN and CDR2 SYDVKM. CDR3 sequence reads: CASSISNSNQPQHF. The CDR3 DNA follows: TGTGCCAGCAGCATTAGTAATAGCAATCAGCCCCAGCATTTT.

This clone appeared once. V and J are TRBV7-3 and TRBJ2-2, with TRBD2 matching over 8 bases. CDR1 and CDR2 from the germline V gene are SGHTA and FQGTGA. The CDR3 sequence is 16 residues long. Trimming took 1 base from V and 6 from J; bases not matched to a gene: 7. The CDR3 loop reads CASSLSPGRASGELFF. As DNA, the CDR3 is TGTGCCAGCAGCTTAAGTCCCGGGAGGGCCTCCGGGGAGCTGTTTTTT.